A selection of T cell receptor beta chains follows, all from one sample in a study of blood T cell repertoires in COVID-19. Profiled with immunoSEQ multiplex PCR; TCRdb holds only in-frame clones, not every one. Of around 260,000 clones listed, 91% are singletons. Sample: peripheral blood. The receptors derive from a woman aged 25 to 45 with COVID-19, enrolled during active disease. Each CDR3 is given with its conserved first and last residue. D genes are given only for firm matches. Some rows have no size entry. The others give once, few or many, or a class for an expanded clone.

v_call	clone_size	j_call	d_call	cdr3_length	cdr3_aa	cdr3_nt
TRBV6-5	-	TRBJ1-5	-	15	CASSRTSYSNQPQHF	TGTGCCAGCAGTAGGACAAGTTATAGCAATCAGCCCCAGCATTTT
TRBV6-2/TRBV6-3	once	TRBJ1-2	-	13	CASSYEGRDGYTF	TGTGCCAGCAGTTACGAGGGTCGGGATGGCTACACCTTC
TRBV7-8	-	TRBJ1-2	TRBD1	15	CASSLGTGGAYGYTF	TGTGCCAGCAGCTTAGGGACAGGGGGCGCGTATGGCTACACCTTC
TRBV30	-	TRBJ2-1	-	17	CAWSLALGRSSYNEQFF	TGTGCCTGGAGTCTCGCCCTGGGGCGAAGCTCCTACAATGAGCAGTTCTTC
TRBV12-3/TRBV12-4	-	TRBJ1-1	-	12	CASSPGSGEAFF	TGTGCCAGCAGTCCAGGATCAGGGGAAGCTTTCTTT
TRBV10-3	-	TRBJ1-2	-	13	CAISEMGAEGYTF	TGTGCCATCAGTGAGATGGGGGCTGAAGGCTACACCTTC
TRBV5-1	-	TRBJ2-7	TRBD2	13	CASSLVGGDEQYF	TGCGCCAGCAGCTTGGTCGGGGGGGACGAGCAGTACTTC
TRBV15	-	TRBJ2-3	TRBD1	15	CATSYGQGLSDTQYF	TGTGCCACCAGCTACGGACAGGGATTATCAGATACGCAGTATTTT
TRBV9	-	TRBJ1-2	TRBD1	16	CASSEGRRGQVYGYTF	TGTGCCAGCAGCGAGGGAAGGAGGGGGCAGGTCTATGGCTACACCTTC
TRBV5-1	-	TRBJ1-4	-	15	CASSLFGGDDEKLFF	TGCGCCAGCAGCTTGTTTGGGGGGGACGATGAAAAACTGTTTTTT
TRBV6-5	-	TRBJ2-1	TRBD1	15	CASSYSTGGAYEQFF	TGTGCCAGCAGTTACTCAACAGGGGGTGCTTATGAGCAGTTCTTC
TRBV5-6	-	TRBJ1-1	-	14	CASSLEGAYTEAFF	TGTGCCAGCAGCTTGGAAGGGGCCTACACTGAAGCTTTCTTT
TRBV5-1	-	TRBJ1-1	-	14	CASSLGSTNTEAFF	TGCGCCAGCAGCTTGGGTTCGACTAACACTGAAGCTTTCTTT
TRBV10-2	-	TRBJ2-7	TRBD2	13	CASSSAGEYEQYF	TGCGCCAGCAGTTCAGCGGGAGAATACGAGCAGTACTTC
TRBV11-2	-	TRBJ2-7	TRBD1	15	CASRLLRDRTYEQYF	TGTGCCAGCAGGTTACTCCGGGACAGAACCTACGAGCAGTACTTC
TRBV6-5	-	TRBJ2-2	TRBD2	16	CASSYSAGTSVGELFF	TGTGCCAGCAGTTACTCCGCCGGGACTAGCGTCGGGGAGCTGTTTTTT
TRBV6-6	-	TRBJ2-3	-	15	CASSPTGITTDTQYF	TGTGCCAGCAGCCCAACAGGGATTACCACAGATACGCAGTATTTT